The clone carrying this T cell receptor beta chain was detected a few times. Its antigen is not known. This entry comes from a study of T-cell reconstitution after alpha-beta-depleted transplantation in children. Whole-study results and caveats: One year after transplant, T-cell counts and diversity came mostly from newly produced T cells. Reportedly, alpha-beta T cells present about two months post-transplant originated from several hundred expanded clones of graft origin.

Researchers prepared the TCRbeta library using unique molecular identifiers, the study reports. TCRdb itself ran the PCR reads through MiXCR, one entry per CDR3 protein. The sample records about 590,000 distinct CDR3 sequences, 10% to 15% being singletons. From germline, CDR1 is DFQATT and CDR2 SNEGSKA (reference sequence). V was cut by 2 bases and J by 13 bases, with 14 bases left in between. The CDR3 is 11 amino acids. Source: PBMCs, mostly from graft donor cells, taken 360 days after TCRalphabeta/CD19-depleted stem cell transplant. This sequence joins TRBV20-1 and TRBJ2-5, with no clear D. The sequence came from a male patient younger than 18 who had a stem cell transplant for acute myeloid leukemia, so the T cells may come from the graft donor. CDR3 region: CSARSSPGLYF. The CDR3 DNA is TGCAGTGCTAGATCGAGTCCTGGGTTGTACTTC.